This TCR beta chain is from a study of cytomegalovirus exposure and HLA in healthy donors. At the level of the study: A subsequent analysis reported that the roughly 130 validation repertoires were produced on the same platform that had also been used for the approximately 710 first-cohort repertoires.

TCRdb's table, derived via immunoSEQ multiplex PCR, lists solely in-frame clones and lacks some. Of about 130,000 clones in the sample, 90% were seen once. The donors were in the roughly 130-subject validation cohort, distinct from the roughly 600-subject first cohort. V was clipped by 6 bases and J by 3 bases, with 6 bases between them. This CDR3 is 11 amino acids long. Germline CDR1 and CDR2: MNHNS and SASEGT. As concerns this clone: Its target is unknown.

General study points: Rare sequences made up most TCRs, while some public TCRs were found in many donors. There were three CMV-associated chains whose specificity for CMV antigens was confirmed in vitro.

The source of this sequence is a woman in her twenties or thirties in good health and CMV-seropositive. Sequenced: PBMCs. The V gene is TRBV6-1, the J gene TRBJ2-7; D uncertain. The CDR3 sequence is CASSRIYEQYF. CDR3 DNA: TGTGCCAGCAGCAGGATCTACGAGCAGTACTTC.